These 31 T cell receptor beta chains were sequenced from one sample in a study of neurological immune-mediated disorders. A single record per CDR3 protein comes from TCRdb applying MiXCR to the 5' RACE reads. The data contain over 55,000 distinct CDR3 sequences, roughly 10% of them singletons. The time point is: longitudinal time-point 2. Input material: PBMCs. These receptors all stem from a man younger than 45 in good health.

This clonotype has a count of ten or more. In nucleotides, the CDR3 is TGTGCCAGCAGCCGACAGGGACTGATAGCCAAAAACATTCAGTACTTC. Translating gives CASSRQGLIAKNIQYF. The V and J genes are TRBV7-2 and TRBJ2-4; possible D gene TRBD1, 7 bases. This CDR3 is 16 amino acids long. Germline V lookup: CDR1 SGHTA, CDR2 FQGNSA. Trimming shortened V by 5 bases and J by 0 bases, and 14 bases separated the two germline ends.

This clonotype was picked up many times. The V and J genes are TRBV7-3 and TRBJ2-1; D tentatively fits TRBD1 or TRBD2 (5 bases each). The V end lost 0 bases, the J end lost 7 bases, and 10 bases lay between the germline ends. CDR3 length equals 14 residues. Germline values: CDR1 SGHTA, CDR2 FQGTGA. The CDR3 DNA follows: TGTGCCAGCAGCTTAACTTTAGAGGGGAATGAGCAGTTCTTC. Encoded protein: CASSLTLEGNEQFF.

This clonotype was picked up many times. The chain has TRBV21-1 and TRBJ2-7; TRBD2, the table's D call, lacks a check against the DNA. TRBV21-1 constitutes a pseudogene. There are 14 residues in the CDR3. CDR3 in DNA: TGTGCCAGCAGCAAAGTCGGAGGGGTAGACGAGCAGTACTTC. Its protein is CASSKVGGVDEQYF.

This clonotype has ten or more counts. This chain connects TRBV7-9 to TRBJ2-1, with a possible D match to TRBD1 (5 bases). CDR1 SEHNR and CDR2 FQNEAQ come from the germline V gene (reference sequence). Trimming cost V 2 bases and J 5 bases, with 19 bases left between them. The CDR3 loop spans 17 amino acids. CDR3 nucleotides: TGTGCCAGCAGCTTAAGTAGGGGCTCTGGGCTTGACAATGAGCAGTTCTTC. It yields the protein CASSLSRGSGLDNEQFF.

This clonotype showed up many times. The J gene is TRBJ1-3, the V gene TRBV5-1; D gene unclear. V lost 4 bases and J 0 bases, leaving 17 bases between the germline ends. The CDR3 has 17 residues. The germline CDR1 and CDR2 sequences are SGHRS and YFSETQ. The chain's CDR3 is CASSPSPSASSGNTIYF. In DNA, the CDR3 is TGCGCCAGCAGCCCCAGTCCCTCCGCAAGCTCTGGAAACACCATATATTTT.

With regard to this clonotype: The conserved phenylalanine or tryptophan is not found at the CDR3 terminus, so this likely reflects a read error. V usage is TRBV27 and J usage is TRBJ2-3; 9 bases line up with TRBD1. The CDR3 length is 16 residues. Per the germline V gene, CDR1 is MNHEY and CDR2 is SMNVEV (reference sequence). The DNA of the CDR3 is TGTGCCAGCAGTCCCGGGACAGGGAGACTACTAGATTCGCAGTATCTT. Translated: CASSPGTGRLLDSQYL.

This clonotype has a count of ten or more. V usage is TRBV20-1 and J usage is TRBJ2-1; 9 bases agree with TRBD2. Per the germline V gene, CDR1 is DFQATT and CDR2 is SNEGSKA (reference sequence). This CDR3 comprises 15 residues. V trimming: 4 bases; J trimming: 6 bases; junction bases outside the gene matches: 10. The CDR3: CSAIRGAGGSNEQFF. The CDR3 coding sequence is TGCAGTGCTATAAGGGGGGCGGGAGGGTCCAATGAGCAGTTCTTC.

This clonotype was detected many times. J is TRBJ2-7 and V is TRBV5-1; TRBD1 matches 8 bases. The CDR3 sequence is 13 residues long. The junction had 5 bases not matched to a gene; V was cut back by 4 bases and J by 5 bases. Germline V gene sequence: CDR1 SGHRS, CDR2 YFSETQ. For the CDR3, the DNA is TGCGCCAGCAGCGTGGACAGGGAGCACGAGCAGTACTTC. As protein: CASSVDREHEQYF.

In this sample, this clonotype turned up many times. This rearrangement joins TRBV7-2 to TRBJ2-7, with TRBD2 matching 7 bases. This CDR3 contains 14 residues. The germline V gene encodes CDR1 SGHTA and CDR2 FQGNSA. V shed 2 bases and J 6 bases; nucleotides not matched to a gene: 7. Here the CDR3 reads CASSLKAGVSEQYF. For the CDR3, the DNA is TGTGCCAGCAGCTTAAAGGCGGGAGTTTCCGAGCAGTACTTC.

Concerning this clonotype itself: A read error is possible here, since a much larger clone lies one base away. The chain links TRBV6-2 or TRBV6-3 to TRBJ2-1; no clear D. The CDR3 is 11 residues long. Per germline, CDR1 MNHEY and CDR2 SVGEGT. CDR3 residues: CVSSFYNEQFF. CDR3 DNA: TGTGTCAGCAGCTTTTACAATGAGCAGTTCTTC.

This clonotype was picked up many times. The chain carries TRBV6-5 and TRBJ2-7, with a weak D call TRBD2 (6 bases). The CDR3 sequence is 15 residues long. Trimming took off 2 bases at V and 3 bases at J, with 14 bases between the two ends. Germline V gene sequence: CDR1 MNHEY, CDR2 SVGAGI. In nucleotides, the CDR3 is TGTGCCAGCAGTTACCTCGGCGGGGTGGGCTACGAGCAGTACTTC. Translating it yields CASSYLGGVGYEQYF.

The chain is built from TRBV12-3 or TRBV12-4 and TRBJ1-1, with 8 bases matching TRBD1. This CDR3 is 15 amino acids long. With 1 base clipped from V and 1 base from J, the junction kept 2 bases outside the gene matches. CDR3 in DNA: TGTGCCAGCAGTTTAGGAGACAGGGGGAACACTGAAGCTTTCTTT. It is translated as CASSLGDRGNTEAFF.

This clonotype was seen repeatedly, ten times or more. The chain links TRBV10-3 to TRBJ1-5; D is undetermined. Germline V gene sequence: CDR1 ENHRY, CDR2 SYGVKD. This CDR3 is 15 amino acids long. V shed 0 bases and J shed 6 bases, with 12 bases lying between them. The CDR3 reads CAISESRPGIQPQHF. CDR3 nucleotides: TGTGCCATCAGTGAGTCACGGCCGGGGATTCAGCCCCAGCATTTT.

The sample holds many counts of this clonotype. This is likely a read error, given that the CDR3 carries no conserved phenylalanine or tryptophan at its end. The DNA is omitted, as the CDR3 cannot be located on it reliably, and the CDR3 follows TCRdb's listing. This CDR3 is CASRALSGNTI. The V call is TRBV12-3 or TRBV12-4, the J call TRBJ1-3; the table names TRBD1, a call not compared with the DNA. The CDR3 is 11 residues long, counting both termini.

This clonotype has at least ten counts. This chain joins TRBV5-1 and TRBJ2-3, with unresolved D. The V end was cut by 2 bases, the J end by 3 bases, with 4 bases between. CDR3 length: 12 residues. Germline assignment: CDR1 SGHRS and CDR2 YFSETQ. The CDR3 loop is CASSFATDTQYF. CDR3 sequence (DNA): TGCGCCAGCAGCTTCGCTACAGATACGCAGTATTTT.

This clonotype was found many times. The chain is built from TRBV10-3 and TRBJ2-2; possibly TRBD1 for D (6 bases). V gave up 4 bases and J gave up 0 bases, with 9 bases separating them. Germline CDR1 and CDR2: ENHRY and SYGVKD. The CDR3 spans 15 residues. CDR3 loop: CAISVQGTNTGELFF. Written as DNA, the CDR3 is TGTGCCATCAGTGTTCAGGGGACGAACACCGGGGAGCTGTTTTTT.

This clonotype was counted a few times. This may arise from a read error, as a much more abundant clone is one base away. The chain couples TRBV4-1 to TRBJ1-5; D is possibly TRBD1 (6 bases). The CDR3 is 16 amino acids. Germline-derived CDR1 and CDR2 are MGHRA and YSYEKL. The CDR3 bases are TGCGACAGCAGCCAGGAGGGGGGGAGGGCTGTTCAGCCCCAGCATTTT. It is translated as CDSSQEGGRAVQPQHF.

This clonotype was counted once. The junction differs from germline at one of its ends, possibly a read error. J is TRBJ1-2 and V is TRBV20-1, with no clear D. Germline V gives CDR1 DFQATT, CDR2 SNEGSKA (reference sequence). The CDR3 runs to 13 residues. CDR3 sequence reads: CSARRPISYGHTF. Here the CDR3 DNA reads TGCAGTGCTAGGCGGCCCATTAGCTATGGCCACACCTTC.

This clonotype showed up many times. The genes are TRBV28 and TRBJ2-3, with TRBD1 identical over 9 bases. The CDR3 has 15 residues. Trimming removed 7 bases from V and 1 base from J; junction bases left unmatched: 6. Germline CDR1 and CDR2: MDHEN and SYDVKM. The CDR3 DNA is TGTGCCAGCAACCATCGGACAGGGGGCACAGATACGCAGTATTTT. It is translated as CASNHRTGGTDTQYF.

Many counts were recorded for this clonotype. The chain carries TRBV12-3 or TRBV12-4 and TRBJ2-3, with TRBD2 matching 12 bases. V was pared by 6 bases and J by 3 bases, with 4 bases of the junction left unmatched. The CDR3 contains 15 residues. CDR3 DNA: TGTGCCAGCAGGACTAGCGGGAGTTGGACAGATACGCAGTATTTT. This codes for CASRTSGSWTDTQYF.

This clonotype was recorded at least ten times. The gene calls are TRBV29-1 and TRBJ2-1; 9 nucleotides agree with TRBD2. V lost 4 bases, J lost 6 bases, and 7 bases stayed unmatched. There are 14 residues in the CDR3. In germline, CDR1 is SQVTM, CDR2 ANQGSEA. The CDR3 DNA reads TGCAGCGTTGCCCTTAGCGGGAGTGGCAATGAGCAGTTCTTC. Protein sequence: CSVALSGSGNEQFF.

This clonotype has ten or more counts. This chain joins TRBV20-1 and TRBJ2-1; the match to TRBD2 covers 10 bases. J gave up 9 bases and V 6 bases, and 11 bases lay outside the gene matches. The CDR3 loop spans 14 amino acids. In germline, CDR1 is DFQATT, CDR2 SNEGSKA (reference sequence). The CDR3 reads CSAPPRASGGEQFF. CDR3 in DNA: TGCAGTGCCCCGCCGCGGGCTAGCGGGGGTGAGCAGTTCTTC.

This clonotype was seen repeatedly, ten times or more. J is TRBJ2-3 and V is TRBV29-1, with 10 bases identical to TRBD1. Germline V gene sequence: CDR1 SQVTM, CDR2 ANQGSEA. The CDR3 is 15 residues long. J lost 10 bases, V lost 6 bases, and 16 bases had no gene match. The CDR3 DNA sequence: TGCAGCGTAGACGCCGGGACAGGGGATCCGAGGGCGCAGTATTTT. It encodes CSVDAGTGDPRAQYF.

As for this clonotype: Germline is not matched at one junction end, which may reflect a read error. The CDR3 sequence: CASKRAGEGPYDQYF. The CDR3 DNA follows: TGTGCCAGCAAGAGGGCGGGGGAGGGCCCCTACGACCAGTACTTC. This chain links TRBV27 with TRBJ2-7; TRBD2 matches 7 bases. This CDR3 contains 15 residues. The germline CDR1 and CDR2 sequences are MNHEY and SMNVEV (reference sequence).

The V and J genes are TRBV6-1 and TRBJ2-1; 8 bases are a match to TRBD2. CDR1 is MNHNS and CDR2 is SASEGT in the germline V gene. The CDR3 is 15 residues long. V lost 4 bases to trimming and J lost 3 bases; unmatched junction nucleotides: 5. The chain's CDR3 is CASSAAGGDYNEQFF. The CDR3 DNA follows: TGTGCCAGCAGTGCTGCGGGAGGCGACTACAATGAGCAGTTCTTC.

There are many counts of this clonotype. This chain's CDR3 is CASSPQPSYEQYF. CDR3 nucleotide sequence: TGTGCCAGCTCACCCCAACCCTCCTACGAGCAGTACTTC. This chain joins TRBV18 and TRBJ2-7; no reliable D call. The CDR3 is 13 amino acids. The V and J ends lost 3 bases and 0 bases respectively, with 6 bases between them. The germline V gene has CDR1 KGHSH and CDR2 LQKENI. Filled out from reference TRBV18 and TRBJ2-7, the complete variable domain reads NAGVMQNPRHLVRRRGQEARLRCSPMKGHSHVYWYRQLPEEGLKFMVYLQKENIIDESGMPKERFSAEFPKEGPSILRIQQVVRGDSAAYFCASSPQPSYEQYFGPGTRLTVT.

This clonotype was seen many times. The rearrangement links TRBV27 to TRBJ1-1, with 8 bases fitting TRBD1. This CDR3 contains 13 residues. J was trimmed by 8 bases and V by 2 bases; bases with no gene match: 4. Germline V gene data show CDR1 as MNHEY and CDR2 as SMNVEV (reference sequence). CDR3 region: CASSLEYRGEAFF. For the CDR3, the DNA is TGTGCCAGCAGTTTAGAATACAGGGGGGAAGCTTTCTTT.

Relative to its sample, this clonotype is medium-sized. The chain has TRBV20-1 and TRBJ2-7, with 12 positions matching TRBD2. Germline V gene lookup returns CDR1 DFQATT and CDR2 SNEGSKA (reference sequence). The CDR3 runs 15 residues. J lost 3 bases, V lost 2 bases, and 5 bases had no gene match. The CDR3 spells CSARRLAGDSYEQYF. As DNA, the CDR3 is TGCAGTGCTAGACGACTAGCGGGAGACAGCTACGAGCAGTACTTC.

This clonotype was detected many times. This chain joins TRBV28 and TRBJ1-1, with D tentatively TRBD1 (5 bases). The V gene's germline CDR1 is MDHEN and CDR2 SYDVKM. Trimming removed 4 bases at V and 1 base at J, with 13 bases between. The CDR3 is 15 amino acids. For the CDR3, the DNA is TGTGCCAGCAGTTCCCCGGGACGCCAGAACACTGAAGCTTTCTTT. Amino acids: CASSSPGRQNTEAFF.

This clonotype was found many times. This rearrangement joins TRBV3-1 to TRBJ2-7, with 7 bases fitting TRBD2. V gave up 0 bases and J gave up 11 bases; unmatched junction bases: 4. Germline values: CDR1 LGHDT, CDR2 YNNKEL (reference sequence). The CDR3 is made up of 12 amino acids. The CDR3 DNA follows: TGTGCCAGCAGCCAAGATCGCGGGAGAGAGTACTTC. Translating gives CASSQDRGREYF.

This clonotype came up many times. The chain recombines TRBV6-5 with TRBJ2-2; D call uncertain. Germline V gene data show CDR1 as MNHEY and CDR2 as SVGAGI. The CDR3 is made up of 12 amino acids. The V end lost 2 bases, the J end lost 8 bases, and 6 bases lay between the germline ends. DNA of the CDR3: TGTGCCAGCAGTTACGCCCCGGGGGAGCTGTTTTTT. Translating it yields CASSYAPGELFF.